These 23 T cell receptor beta chains came from one sample sequenced in a study of T cells in Graves' hyperthyroidism and ophthalmopathy. The source material, RNA transcripts, was used to amplify TCR beta CDR3 regions. A first-round RT-PCR of the TCR CDR3 used the HTBI primer set. TCRdb re-analysed the multiplex PCR reads in MiXCR, keeping a single row per CDR3 protein. The sample comprises more than 500,000 distinct CDR3 sequences, over 12% of which are singletons, and around 4.5% rests with the top ten. Material for sequencing was blood. Receptor source: a woman aged 40 to 50 with Graves' ophthalmopathy.

This clonotype occurred many times. V gene TRBV30 combines with J gene TRBJ2-2; D ambiguous. The V gene's germline CDR1 is GTSNPN and CDR2 SVGIG (reference sequence). This CDR3 contains 14 residues. With 1 base removed from V and 6 bases from J, the gap between germline ends came to 12 bases. In DNA form, the CDR3 reads TGTGCCTGGAGTGCCATTATAGGCTCCGGGGAGCTGTTTTTT. It yields the protein CAWSAIIGSGELFF.

In this sample, this clonotype turned up a few times. The rearrangement uses TRBV18 and TRBJ1-1; unclear D gene. The CDR3 extends over 14 amino acids. Trimming cost V 2 bases and J 0 bases, with 7 bases left between them. Germline values: CDR1 KGHSH, CDR2 LQKENI. The CDR3 spells CASSPDVLNTEAFF. The CDR3 DNA sequence: TGTGCCAGCTCACCAGACGTCTTGAACACTGAAGCTTTCTTT.

This clonotype was seen at least ten times. The J gene is TRBJ2-7, the V gene TRBV28; 8 bases agree with TRBD2. CDR1 and CDR2 from the germline V gene are MDHEN and SYDVKM. The ends lost 4 bases at V and 7 bases at J; junction bases unmatched: 9. The CDR3 has 14 amino acids. The CDR3 bases are TGTGCCAGCAGTTCTGCCCGGGGGGGCTGGGAGCAGTACTTC. The encoded protein is CASSSARGGWEQYF.

This clonotype was recorded a few times. The chain uses TRBV29-1 and TRBJ2-2; D may correspond to TRBD1 or TRBD2 (5 bases each). With 4 bases removed from V and 6 bases from J, the gap between germline ends came to 6 bases. The CDR3 contains 11 residues. Germline values: CDR1 SQVTM, CDR2 ANQGSEA. CDR3 amino acids: CSVGGAGELFF. CDR3 coding DNA: TGCAGCGTTGGAGGGGCCGGGGAGCTGTTTTTT.

This clonotype has ten or more counts. The chain has TRBV28 and TRBJ2-4; perhaps D is TRBD1 or TRBD2 (5 bases each). V lost 6 bases and J 2 bases, leaving 11 bases between the germline ends. CDR1 is MDHEN and CDR2 is SYDVKM in the germline V gene. The CDR3 consists of 14 residues. CDR3 DNA sequence: TGTGCCAGCAGCGTGTGGGGGACCAAAAACATTCAGTACTTC. Its translation is CASSVWGTKNIQYF. Full variable domain (outside the CDR3, taken from reference TRBV28 and TRBJ2-4): DVKVTQSSRYLVKRTGEKVFLECVQDMDHENMFWYRQDPGLGLRLIYFSYDVKMKEKGDIPEGYSVSREKKERFSLILESASTNQTSMYLCASSVWGTKNIQYFGAGTRLSVL.

Ten or more counts support this clonotype. The J gene is TRBJ1-1, the V gene TRBV29-1; D unclear. V was pared by 3 bases and J by 0 bases, with 8 bases between. Per germline, CDR1 SQVTM and CDR2 ANQGSEA. This CDR3 spans 13 amino acids. The CDR3 here is CSVEPTMNTEAFF. The CDR3 coding sequence is TGCAGCGTTGAGCCGACAATGAACACTGAAGCTTTCTTT.

Written as DNA, the CDR3 is TGTGCCAGCAGTGCCGCTTTAGAACAGCGATACAACTATGGCTACACCTTC. Amino acids: CASSAALEQRYNYGYTF. The J gene is TRBJ1-2, the V gene TRBV6-1; D uncertain. Deletions cut 4 bases from V and 2 bases from J, with 20 bases between. Germline CDR1 reads MNHNS; CDR2 reads SASEGT. This CDR3 has 17 residues.

This clonotype was recorded many times. V is TRBV30 and J is TRBJ2-5; 7 bases map to TRBD2. Germline CDR1 and CDR2: GTSNPN and SVGIG (reference sequence). The CDR3 sequence is 13 residues long. The V segment lost 0 bases and the J segment 5 bases; nucleotides outside the gene matches: 3. The CDR3, as DNA: TGTGCCTGGAGTGTCGGGGGGTACGAGACCCAGTACTTC. It specifies CAWSVGGYETQYF.

This clonotype came up many times. J is TRBJ2-5 and V is TRBV19, with D possibly being TRBD2 (6 bases). V was cut by 6 bases and J by 1 base, with 15 bases left in between. This CDR3 contains 15 residues. The germline V gene has CDR1 LNHDA and CDR2 SQIVND (reference sequence). The chain's CDR3 is CASRRGGGTQETQYF. The CDR3 DNA follows: TGTGCCAGTAGGAGAGGAGGCGGGACCCAAGAGACCCAGTACTTC.

This clonotype was detected many times. The chain recombines TRBV7-8 with TRBJ2-5; the D call may be TRBD1 or TRBD2 (5 bases each). Germline loops: CDR1 SGHVS, CDR2 FQNEAQ. CDR3 size: 14 residues. Trimming removed 5 bases at V and 5 bases at J, with 15 bases between. The CDR3 DNA reads as TGTGCCAGCAGCGAGGGGATAGGGGAGGAGACCCAGTACTTC. Translation: CASSEGIGEETQYF. The variable domain in full, completed from reference TRBV7-8 and TRBJ2-5, reads GAGVSQSPRYKVAKRGQDVALRCDPISGHVSLFWYQQALGQGPEFLTYFQNEAQLDKSGLPSDRFFAERPEGSVSTLKIQRTQQEDSAVYLCASSEGIGEETQYFGPGTRLLVL.

This clonotype was recorded at least ten times. The CDR3 sequence is CASSSPPGFQETQYF. For the CDR3, the DNA is TGTGCCAGCAGCTCACCACCGGGATTTCAAGAGACCCAGTACTTC. The chain employs TRBV7-8 and TRBJ2-5; TRBD2 might be the D (5 bases). CDR3 size: 15 residues. Germline CDR1 is SGHVS and CDR2 is FQNEAQ. V was shortened by 4 bases and J by 2 bases, with 14 bases between the two germline ends. The whole variable domain, remainder taken from reference TRBV7-8 and TRBJ2-5, is GAGVSQSPRYKVAKRGQDVALRCDPISGHVSLFWYQQALGQGPEFLTYFQNEAQLDKSGLPSDRFFAERPEGSVSTLKIQRTQQEDSAVYLCASSSPPGFQETQYFGPGTRLLVL.

This clonotype was observed many times. DNA for the CDR3: TGTGCCAGCTCCACGACTCCCCCGAGGTACGAGCAGTACTTC. Its protein product is CASSTTPPRYEQYF. This rearrangement joins TRBV28 to TRBJ2-7; D is uncertain. The germline CDR1 and CDR2 sequences are MDHEN and SYDVKM. V dropped 8 bases and J dropped 4 bases, with 18 bases sitting between them. This CDR3 contains 14 residues.

V gene TRBV5-1 combines with J gene TRBJ1-2, with D unresolved. Per the germline V gene, CDR1 is SGHRS and CDR2 is YFSETQ. Trimming cost V 4 bases and J 4 bases, with 8 bases left between them. The CDR3 extends over 12 amino acids. CDR3 nucleotide sequence: TGCGCCAGCAGCGATGGAAGCTATGGCTACACCTTC. Amino acids: CASSDGSYGYTF. Full variable domain (outside the CDR3, taken from reference TRBV5-1 and TRBJ1-2): KAGVTQTPRYLIKTRGQQVTLSCSPISGHRSVSWYQQTPGQGLQFLFEYFSETQRNKGNFPGRFSGRQFSNSRSEMNVSTLELGDSALYLCASSDGSYGYTFGSGTRLTVV.

This clonotype was observed a handful of times. V and J are TRBV5-5 and TRBJ1-1; tentatively, D is TRBD1 (5 bases). Trimming pared 6 bases from V and 0 bases from J, leaving 15 bases between. The CDR3 runs 15 residues. The V gene's germline CDR1 is SGHKS and CDR2 YYEKEE (reference sequence). The CDR3: CASNYPGRMNTEAFF. The CDR3 DNA reads TGTGCCAGCAACTACCCGGGGCGTATGAACACTGAAGCTTTCTTT.

This clonotype was observed a few times. Written as DNA, the CDR3 is TGCAGTGCTAAAGCGGGGGTCGGGGAGCTGTTTTTT. Encoded protein: CSAKAGVGELFF. This chain links TRBV20-1 with TRBJ2-2; 8 nucleotides agree with TRBD2. The CDR3 sequence is 12 residues long. Trimming removed 4 bases from V and 7 bases from J; junction bases left unmatched: 2. Germline V gives CDR1 DFQATT, CDR2 SNEGSKA (reference sequence).

The sample holds many counts of this clonotype. The gene calls are TRBV3-1 and TRBJ2-5; possibly TRBD1 for D (6 bases). Between the trimmed V and J ends, which lost 1 base and 1 base, there was a span of 13 bases. The CDR3 runs to 16 residues. Germline CDR1 and CDR2: LGHDT and YNNKEL (reference sequence). The CDR3: CASSQVPRDTQETQYF. Here the CDR3 DNA reads TGTGCCAGCAGCCAAGTACCTCGGGACACCCAAGAGACCCAGTACTTC.

There are many counts of this clonotype. The V call is TRBV27, the J call TRBJ2-7, with D tentatively TRBD1 or TRBD2 (5 bases each). CDR3 length equals 13 residues. V was clipped by 6 bases and J by 7 bases, with 16 bases between them. Germline values: CDR1 MNHEY, CDR2 SMNVEV (reference sequence). The CDR3 is CASRFEGTREQYF. The CDR3 bases are TGTGCCAGCAGGTTTGAAGGGACGAGGGAGCAGTACTTC.

In this sample, this clonotype turned up many times. This CDR3 reads CSATQQGTSNQPQHF. For the CDR3, the DNA is TGCAGTGCTACCCAACAGGGGACGAGCAATCAGCCCCAGCATTTT. The V and J genes are TRBV20-1 and TRBJ1-5; 7 bases are a match to TRBD1. The trim removed 4 bases at V and 1 base at J, leaving 7 bases unmatched. The germline CDR1 and CDR2 sequences are DFQATT and SNEGSKA (reference sequence). This CDR3 has 15 residues.

The chain employs TRBV7-9 and TRBJ2-5; TRBD2 agrees at 7 bases. The CDR3 contains 15 residues. The V and J ends lost 2 bases and 5 bases, in that order; junction bases with no gene match: 8. Germline V gives CDR1 SEHNR, CDR2 FQNEAQ (reference sequence). CDR3 loop: CASSLYAGVGETQYF. As DNA, the CDR3 is TGTGCCAGCAGCTTATATGCGGGAGTAGGGGAGACCCAGTACTTC.

In this sample, this clonotype turned up a few times. V and J are TRBV13 and TRBJ2-7, with TRBD2 matching 13 bases. The length of the CDR3 is 14 residues. Germline CDR1 and CDR2: PRHDT and FYEKMQ (reference sequence). V lost 6 bases, J lost 6 bases, and 5 bases stayed unmatched. CDR3 in amino acids: CASRTGLAGPEQYF. The CDR3 nucleotides read TGTGCCAGCAGAACGGGACTAGCGGGGCCCGAGCAGTACTTC.

This clonotype was detected ten times or more. The rearrangement links TRBV28 to TRBJ1-5; D perhaps matches TRBD1 (6 bases). Trimming took off 5 bases at V and 8 bases at J, with 19 bases between the two ends. The CDR3 length is 15 residues. Germline CDR1 and CDR2: MDHEN and SYDVKM. CDR3 DNA: TGTGCCAGCAGTACTCGGGGGGGGCCCGTGAAGCCCCAGCATTTT. Amino acids: CASSTRGGPVKPQHF.

The V gene is TRBV19, the J gene TRBJ2-7, with D tentatively TRBD1 or TRBD2 (5 bases each). Trimming took 3 bases from V and 3 from J, leaving 15 bases between them. The CDR3 totals 15 residues. Germline assignment: CDR1 LNHDA and CDR2 SQIVND (reference sequence). Written as DNA, the CDR3 is TGTGCCAGTAGTATTAGTAGGGGACGGATCTACGAGCAGTACTTC. Translated, it gives CASSISRGRIYEQYF.

This clonotype was observed many times. The chain couples TRBV5-1 to TRBJ2-7, with 9 bases that match TRBD2. Unmatched junction bases numbered 6, after V lost 5 bases and J lost 3 bases. In germline, CDR1 is SGHRS, CDR2 YFSETQ. The CDR3 is 14 residues long. Here the CDR3 reads CASSPAGGFYEQYF. The DNA of the CDR3 is TGCGCCAGCAGTCCAGCGGGAGGTTTCTACGAGCAGTACTTC.